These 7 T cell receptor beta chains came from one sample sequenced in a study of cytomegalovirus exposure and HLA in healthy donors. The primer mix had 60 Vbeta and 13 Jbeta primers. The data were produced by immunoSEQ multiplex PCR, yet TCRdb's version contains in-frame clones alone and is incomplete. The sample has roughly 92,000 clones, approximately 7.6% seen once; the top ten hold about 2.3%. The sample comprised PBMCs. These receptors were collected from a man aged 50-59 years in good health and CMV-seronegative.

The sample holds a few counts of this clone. The CDR3 DNA sequence: TGTGCCAGCAGCCAATTGGTCCAGGGGGATACAGATACGCAGTATTTT. Translated: CASSQLVQGDTDTQYF. The chain recombines TRBV7-9 with TRBJ2-3; 7 bases agree with TRBD1. Germline V gene data show CDR1 as SEHNR and CDR2 as FQNEAQ (reference sequence). J lost 3 bases, V lost 5 bases, and 11 bases had no gene match. This CDR3 contains 16 residues.

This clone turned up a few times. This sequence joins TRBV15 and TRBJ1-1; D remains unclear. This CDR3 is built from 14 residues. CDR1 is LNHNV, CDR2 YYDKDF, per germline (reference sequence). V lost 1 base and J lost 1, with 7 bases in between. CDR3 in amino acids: CATSRVSRNTEAFF. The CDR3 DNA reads TGTGCCACCAGCAGAGTCTCCAGGAACACTGAAGCTTTCTTT.

CDR3 nucleotides: TGTGCCAGCAGCTTAGCGCTAGCGGGGCGCACAGATACGCAGTATTTT. This encodes CASSLALAGRTDTQYF. The chain employs TRBV7-9 and TRBJ2-3; TRBD2 aligns across 9 bases. J gave up 1 base and V 0 bases, and 2 bases lay outside the gene matches. Germline-derived CDR1 and CDR2 are SEHNR and FQNEAQ (reference sequence). The CDR3 consists of 16 residues.

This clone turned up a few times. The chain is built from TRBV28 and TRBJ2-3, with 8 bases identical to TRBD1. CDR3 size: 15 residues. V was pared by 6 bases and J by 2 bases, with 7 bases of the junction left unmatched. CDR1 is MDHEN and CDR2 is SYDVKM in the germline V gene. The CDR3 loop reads CASSARQGITDTQYF. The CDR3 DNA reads TGTGCCAGCAGCGCTAGACAGGGGATCACAGATACGCAGTATTTT.

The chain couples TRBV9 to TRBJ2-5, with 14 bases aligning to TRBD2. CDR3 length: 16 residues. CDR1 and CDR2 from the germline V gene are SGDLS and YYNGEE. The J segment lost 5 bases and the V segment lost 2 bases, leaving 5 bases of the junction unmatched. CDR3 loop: CASSVGTSGGVETQYF. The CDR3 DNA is TGTGCCAGCAGCGTGGGGACTAGCGGGGGTGTGGAGACCCAGTACTTC. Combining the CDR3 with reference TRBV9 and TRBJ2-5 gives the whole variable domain DSGVTQTPKHLITATGQRVTLRCSPRSGDLSVYWYQQSLDQGLQFLIQYYNGEERAKGNILERFSAQQFPDLHSELNLSSLELGDSALYFCASSVGTSGGVETQYFGPGTRLLVL.

The CDR3 DNA sequence: TGTGCCAGCAGTTACCAGGGGCGGGCAGATACGCAGTATTTT. This translates into CASSYQGRADTQYF. The rearrangement joins TRBV6-5 to TRBJ2-3; D might be TRBD1 (6 bases). This CDR3 is 14 amino acids long. Trimming shortened V by 2 bases and J by 4 bases, and 10 bases separated the two germline ends. Germline V gene data show CDR1 as MNHEY and CDR2 as SVGAGI.

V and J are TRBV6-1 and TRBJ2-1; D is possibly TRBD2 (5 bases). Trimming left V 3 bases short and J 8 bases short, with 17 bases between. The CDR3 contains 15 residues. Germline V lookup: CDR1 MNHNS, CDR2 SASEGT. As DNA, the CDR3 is TGTGCCAGCAGTGACCCCGGGAATAGCATATATGAGCAGTTCTTC. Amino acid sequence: CASSDPGNSIYEQFF.